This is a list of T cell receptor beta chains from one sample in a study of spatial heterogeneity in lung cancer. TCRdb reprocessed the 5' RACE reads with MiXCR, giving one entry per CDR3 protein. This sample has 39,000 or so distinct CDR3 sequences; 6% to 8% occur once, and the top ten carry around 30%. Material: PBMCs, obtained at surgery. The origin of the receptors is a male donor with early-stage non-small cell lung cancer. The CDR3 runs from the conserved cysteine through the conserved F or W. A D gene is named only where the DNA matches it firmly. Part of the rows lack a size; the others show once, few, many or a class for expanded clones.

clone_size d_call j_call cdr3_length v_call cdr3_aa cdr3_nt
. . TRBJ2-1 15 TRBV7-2 CASRQNSGPYNEQFF TGTGCCAGCAGGCAAAATAGCGGTCCCTACAATGAGCAGTTCTTC
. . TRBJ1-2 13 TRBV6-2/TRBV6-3 CASSSAGTRSYTF TGTGCCAGCAGTTCCGCCGGGACAAGATCCTACACCTTC
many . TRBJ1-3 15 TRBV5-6 CASSLRPYSGNTIYF TGTGCCAGCAGCTTGAGACCTTACTCTGGAAACACCATATATTTT
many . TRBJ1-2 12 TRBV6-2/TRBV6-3 CASSRDIYGYTF TGTGCCAGCAGTCGGGACATATATGGCTACACCTTC
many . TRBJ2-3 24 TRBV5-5 CASSFTQDGQGFCGLGENTDTQYF TGTGCCAGCAGCTTCACCCAAGACGGTCAAGGTTTTTGTGGATTGGGGGAAAACACAGATACGCAGTATTTT
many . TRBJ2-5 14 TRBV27 CASRGVALQETQYF TGTGCCAGCAGGGGGGTAGCGCTTCAAGAGACCCAGTACTTC
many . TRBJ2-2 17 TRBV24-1 CATSADFRPGWAGELFF TGTGCCACCAGTGCGGATTTCCGCCCAGGTTGGGCCGGGGAGCTGTTTTTT
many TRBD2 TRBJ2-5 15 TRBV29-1 CSVPQGLAGRETQYF TGCAGCGTCCCACAGGGACTAGCGGGTCGAGAGACCCAGTACTTC
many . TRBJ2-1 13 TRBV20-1 CSARGSAIGEQFF TGCAGTGCTAGAGGTTCGGCAATTGGCGAGCAGTTCTTC
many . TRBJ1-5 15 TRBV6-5 CASSRDRRGNQPQHF TGTGCCAGCAGCCGAGACAGGAGGGGCAATCAGCCCCAGCATTTT
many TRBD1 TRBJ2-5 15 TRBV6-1 CASSAQGAGQETQYF TGTGCCAGCAGTGCCCAGGGGGCGGGCCAAGAGACCCAGTACTTC
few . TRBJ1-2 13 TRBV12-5 CASGFQGDRGYTF TGTGCTAGTGGTTTTCAGGGTGATAGGGGCTACACCTTC
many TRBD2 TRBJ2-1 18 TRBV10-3 CAISVELAGDNELMRQFF TGTGCCATCAGTGTAGAGCTAGCGGGAGACAATGAGTTGATGAGGCAGTTCTTC
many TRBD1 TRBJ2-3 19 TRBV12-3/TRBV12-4 CASSSTGAQLASMSDTQYF TGTGCCAGCAGTTCGACAGGGGCTCAACTAGCCTCTATGTCAGATACGCAGTATTTT
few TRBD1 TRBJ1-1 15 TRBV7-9 CASSPLRGLRTEAFF TGTGCCAGCAGCCCCCTCAGGGGGCTGAGGACTGAAGCTTTCTTT
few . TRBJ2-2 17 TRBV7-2 CASSFGHRSPDTGELFF TGTGCCAGCAGCTTTGGCCACAGAAGTCCAGACACCGGGGAGCTGTTTTTT
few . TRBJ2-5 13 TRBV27 CASSLRSRETQYF TGTGCCAGCAGTCTCCGGAGTAGAGAGACCCAGTACTTC
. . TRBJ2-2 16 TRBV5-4 CASSGETLRSTGELFF TGTGCCAGCAGCGGCGAGACCCTCAGGAGCACCGGGGAGCTGTTTTTT
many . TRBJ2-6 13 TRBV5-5 CASSLYGANVLTF TGTGCCAGCAGCTTGTACGGGGCCAACGTCCTGACTTTC
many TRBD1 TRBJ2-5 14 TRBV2 CASSGGQEQETQYF TGTGCCAGCAGTGGCGGACAGGAGCAAGAGACCCAGTACTTC
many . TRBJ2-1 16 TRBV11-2 CASSLGSGGSYNEQFF TGTGCCAGCAGCTTAGGATCCGGAGGGTCCTACAATGAGCAGTTCTTC
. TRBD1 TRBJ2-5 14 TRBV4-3 CASSQGGGSETQYF TGCGCCAGCAGCCAAGGAGGGGGCTCGGAGACCCAGTACTTC
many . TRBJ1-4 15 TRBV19 CASSELQTMNEKLFF TGTGCCAGTAGTGAATTACAGACGATGAATGAAAAACTGTTTTTT
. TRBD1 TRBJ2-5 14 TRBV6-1 CASSSGQVQETQYF TGTGCCAGCAGTTCAGGACAGGTTCAAGAGACCCAGTACTTC
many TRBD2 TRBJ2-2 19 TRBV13 CASSSPRDGLAANTGELFF TGTGCCAGCAGCTCCCCAAGAGATGGGCTAGCGGCGAACACCGGGGAGCTGTTTTTT
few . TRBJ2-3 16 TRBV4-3 CASSQDIGISTDTQYF TGCGCCAGCAGCCAAGATATCGGGATCAGCACAGATACGCAGTATTTT
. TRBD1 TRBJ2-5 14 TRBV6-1 CASRTGYSQETQYF TGTGCCAGCAGGACAGGGTACAGCCAAGAGACCCAGTACTTC
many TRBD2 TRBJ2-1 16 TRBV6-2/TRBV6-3 CASSATSGGSYNEQFF TGTGCCAGCAGTGCCACTAGCGGGGGTTCCTACAATGAGCAGTTCTTC
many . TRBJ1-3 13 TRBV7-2 CASSLGLDNTIYF TGTGCCAGCAGCTTAGGTTTAGACAACACCATATATTTT
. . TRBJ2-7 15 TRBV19 CASSFSFGTYYEQYF TGTGCCAGTAGTTTTTCTTTCGGAACCTACTACGAGCAGTACTTC
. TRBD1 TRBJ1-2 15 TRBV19 CASSSRTGVNYGYTF TGTGCCAGTAGTTCCCGGACAGGGGTTAACTATGGCTACACCTTC
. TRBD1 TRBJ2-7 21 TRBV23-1 CASSPRIGEGQFTRRSYEQYF TGCGCCAGCAGTCCCCGGATCGGTGAGGGACAGTTTACTCGAAGGTCCTACGAGCAGTACTTC
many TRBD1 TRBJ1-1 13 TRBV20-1 CSAGDSPNTEAFF TGCAGTGCTGGGGACAGCCCGAACACTGAAGCTTTCTTT
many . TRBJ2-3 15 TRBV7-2 CASSFTDPSTDTQYF TGTGCCAGCAGTTTTACAGATCCTAGCACAGATACGCAGTATTTT
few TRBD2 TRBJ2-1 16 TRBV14 CASSQRRGGLGNEQFF TGTGCCAGCAGCCAACGACGGGGGGGCCTGGGGAATGAGCAGTTCTTC
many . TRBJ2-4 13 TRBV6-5 CASSTRDSVPQYF TGTGCCAGCAGTACGCGGGACAGCGTCCCTCAGTACTTC
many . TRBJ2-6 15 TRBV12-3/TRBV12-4 CASSLAGSGANVLTF TGTGCCAGCAGTTTAGCCGGATCTGGGGCCAACGTCCTGACTTTC
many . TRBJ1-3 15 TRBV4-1 CASSQVDSSGNTIYF TGCGCCAGCAGCCAAGTTGACAGCTCTGGAAACACCATATATTTT
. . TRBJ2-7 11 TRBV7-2 CASSYSFEQYF TGTGCCAGCAGCTATAGCTTCGAGCAGTACTTC
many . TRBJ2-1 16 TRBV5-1 CASTKGGPSSYNEQFF TGCGCCAGCACCAAAGGGGGGCCCTCCTCCTACAATGAGCAGTTCTTC
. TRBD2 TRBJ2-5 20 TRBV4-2 CASSLPNSGLAGGPTETQYF TGTGCCAGCAGCCTACCAAACTCGGGACTAGCGGGAGGGCCTACTGAGACCCAGTACTTC
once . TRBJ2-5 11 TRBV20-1 CSARDMPTQYF TGCAGTGCTAGAGATATGCCTACCCAGTACTTC
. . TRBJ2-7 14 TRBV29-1 CSAAGSESSYEQYF TGCAGCGCGGCGGGGTCTGAAAGCTCCTACGAGCAGTACTTC
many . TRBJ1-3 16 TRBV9 CASSVGGRSSGNTIYF TGTGCCAGCAGCGTAGGAGGCAGGAGCTCTGGAAACACCATATATTTT
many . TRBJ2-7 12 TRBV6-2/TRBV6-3 CASSSRAYEQYF TGTGCCAGCAGTTCAAGAGCCTACGAGCAGTACTTC
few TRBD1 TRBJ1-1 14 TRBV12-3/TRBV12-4 CASSKTGGRAEAFF TGTGCCAGCAGTAAGACAGGGGGACGGGCTGAAGCTTTCTTT
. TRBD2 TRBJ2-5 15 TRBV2 CASSPGTRDWETQYF TGTGCCAGCAGTCCCGGGACTAGGGACTGGGAGACCCAGTACTTC
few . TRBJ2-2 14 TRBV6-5 CASSYWASTGELFF TGTGCCAGCAGTTACTGGGCGTCCACCGGGGAGCTGTTTTTT
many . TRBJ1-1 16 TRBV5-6 CASSLEWQASRAEAFF TGTGCCAGCAGCTTGGAGTGGCAGGCCTCGAGGGCTGAAGCTTTCTTT
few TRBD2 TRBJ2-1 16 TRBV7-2 CASSPRLFSGRIEQFF TGTGCCAGCAGCCCACGACTATTTAGCGGGAGGATTGAGCAGTTCTTC
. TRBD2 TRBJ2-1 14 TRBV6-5 CTSSEAGAYNEQFF TGTACCAGCAGTGAAGCGGGAGCCTACAATGAGCAGTTCTTC
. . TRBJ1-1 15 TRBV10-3 CAISEEARLNTEAFF TGTGCCATCAGTGAAGAGGCACGCTTGAACACTGAAGCTTTCTTT